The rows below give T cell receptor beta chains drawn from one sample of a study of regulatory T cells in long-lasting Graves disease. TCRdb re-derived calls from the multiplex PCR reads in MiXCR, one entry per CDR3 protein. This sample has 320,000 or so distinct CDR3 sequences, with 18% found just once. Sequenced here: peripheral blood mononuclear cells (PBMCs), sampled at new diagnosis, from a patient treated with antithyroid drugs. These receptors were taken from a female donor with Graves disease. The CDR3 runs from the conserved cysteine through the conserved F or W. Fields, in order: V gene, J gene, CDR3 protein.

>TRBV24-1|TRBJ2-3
CATSELTGDTQYF
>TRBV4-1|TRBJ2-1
CASSQADPLPGNEQFF
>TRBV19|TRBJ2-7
CASSGAGVDEQYF
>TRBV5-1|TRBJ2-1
CASSLTGTSGSNEQFF
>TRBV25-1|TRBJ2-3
CASSQDDLRDRDRYTQYF
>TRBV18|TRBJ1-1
CASSPLGTGDTEAFF
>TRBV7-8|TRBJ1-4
CASSLASGGFEKLFF
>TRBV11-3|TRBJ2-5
CASTPWGTTQETQYF
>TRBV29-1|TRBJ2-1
CSVGRTSGRNNEQFF
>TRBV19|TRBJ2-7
CASSMNRYEQYF
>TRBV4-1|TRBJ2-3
CASSQQGAGTDTQYF
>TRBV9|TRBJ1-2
CASSVAVEGLVGYTF
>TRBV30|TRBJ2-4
CAWTSGPTSGPKNIQYF
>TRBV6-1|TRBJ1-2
CATRDPYGYTF
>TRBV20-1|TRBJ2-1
CSASVFGYNEQFF
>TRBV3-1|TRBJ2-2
CASSPSRHDGELFF
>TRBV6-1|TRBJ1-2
CASSPTAGQNYGYTF
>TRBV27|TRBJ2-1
CASSTTSGSINEQFF
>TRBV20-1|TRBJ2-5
CSAGVGWPNPQETQYF
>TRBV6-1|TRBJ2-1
CASSEAAQGEQFF
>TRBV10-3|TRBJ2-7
CAIRGDRAYEQYF
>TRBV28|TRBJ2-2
CASSAGQLDTGELFF
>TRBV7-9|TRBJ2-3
CASSLTPGLAGGTDTQYF
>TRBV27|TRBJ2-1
CASSLPASSYNEQFF
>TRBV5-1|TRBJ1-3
CASSLGGGTSGNTIYF
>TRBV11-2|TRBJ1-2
CASSLAPKNGYTF
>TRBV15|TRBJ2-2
CATSEPVLTGELFF
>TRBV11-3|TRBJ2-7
CASSIRQGMEQYF
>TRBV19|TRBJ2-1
CASTDLGSYNEQFF
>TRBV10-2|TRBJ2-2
CASSAGQRTYGELFF